This T cell receptor beta chain was captured by sequencing in a study of cytomegalovirus exposure and HLA in healthy donors. Study-level results: The authors later found HLA-associated TCR beta chains more clonally expanded than equally common others.

Germline values: CDR1 LGHNA, CDR2 YSLEER. The CDR3 loop spans 15 amino acids. PCR involved 60 Vbeta and 13 Jbeta primers. The data were produced by immunoSEQ multiplex PCR, yet TCRdb's version contains in-frame clones alone and is incomplete. The sample holds fewer than 250,000 clones; about four fifths are singletons and the top ten take about 5%. Of note for this clone: Its antigen is still unknown.

J is TRBJ2-5 and V is TRBV4-3, with D possibly matching TRBD1 (6 bases). The J call may be incorrect, as the DNA end agrees better with TRBJ2-7. The sample comprised PBMCs. The TCR sequence derives from a man aged 25 to 40 in good health and CMV-seropositive. In DNA form, the CDR3 reads TGCGCCAGCAGCCAAGAGTGGCAGGGGTACAACGAGCAGTACTTC. It translates to CASSQEWQGYNEQYF.